These 32 T cell receptor beta chains were sequenced from one sample in a study of T cells in Graves' hyperthyroidism and ophthalmopathy. Amplified regions were TCR beta CDR3 sequences from RNA transcripts. TCR CDR3 underwent first-round RT-PCR with the HTBI primer set. TCRdb called the multiplex PCR reads again in MiXCR, with one record for every CDR3 protein. Of some 620,000 distinct CDR3 sequences in the sample, around 15% were seen once. The sample comprised blood. The receptor source for this set is a woman aged 25 to 45 with Graves' hyperthyroidism.

As regards this clonotype: A much bigger clone sits one base away, suggesting this may be a read error. The chain employs TRBV6-1 and TRBJ1-4; weak D call: TRBD1 (6 bases). Trimming left V 8 bases short and J 1 base short, with 11 bases between. The CDR3 is 14 residues long. Germline V lookup: CDR1 MNHNS, CDR2 SASEGT. This CDR3 is CASEQGGTNEKLFF. The CDR3 DNA reads TGTGCCAGCGAACAGGGCGGAACTAATGAAAAACTGTTTTTT.

This clonotype was detected only a few times. This chain joins TRBV19 and TRBJ2-7, with TRBD1 identical over 9 bases. Trimming cost V 3 bases and J 7 bases; bases outside gene matches: 10. Germline V gives CDR1 LNHDA, CDR2 SQIVND (reference sequence). This CDR3 has 15 amino acids. CDR3 sequence: CASSINRDRAWEQYF. The CDR3 nucleotides are TGTGCCAGTAGTATCAACCGGGACAGGGCCTGGGAGCAGTACTTC.

The chain recombines TRBV6-1 with TRBJ2-3; D uncertain. The CDR3 runs 14 residues. V was pared by 3 bases and J by 0 bases, with 7 bases between. The germline CDR1 and CDR2 sequences are MNHNS and SASEGT. This CDR3 is CASSDRSSTDTQYF. The CDR3 region has the DNA TGTGCCAGCAGTGATCGTTCTAGCACAGATACGCAGTATTTT.

This clonotype was observed at least ten times. This chain uses TRBV20-1 with TRBJ1-5; D is possibly TRBD1 (6 bases). Germline lookup yields CDR1 DFQATT and CDR2 SNEGSKA (reference sequence). This CDR3 is 14 amino acids long. V was pared by 5 bases and J by 6 bases, with 17 bases between. The CDR3 DNA reads as TGCAGTGCTGCCGGGACAACCGAGGTTCAGCCCCAGCATTTT. Its protein is CSAAGTTEVQPQHF.

V is TRBV7-2 and J is TRBJ1-5, with a possible D match to TRBD1 (5 bases). Trimming stripped 3 bases from V and 7 bases from J, with 10 bases between. This CDR3 has 13 amino acids. In germline, CDR1 is SGHTA, CDR2 FQGNSA. CDR3: CASSFPGLQPQHF. CDR3 DNA: TGTGCCAGCAGCTTTCCAGGGTTGCAGCCCCAGCATTTT.

At least ten counts were recorded for this clonotype. In DNA, the CDR3 is TGCGCCAGCAGCCCAGGGACGCACGCGAACACCGGGGAGCTGTTTTTT. Encoded protein: CASSPGTHANTGELFF. The chain recombines TRBV5-1 with TRBJ2-2, with D possibly called TRBD1 or TRBD2 (5 bases each). Germline assignment: CDR1 SGHRS and CDR2 YFSETQ. V shed 4 bases and J shed 0 bases, with 13 bases lying between them. The CDR3 runs 16 residues. The complete variable domain, with remaining parts taken from reference TRBV5-1 and TRBJ2-2, reads KAGVTQTPRYLIKTRGQQVTLSCSPISGHRSVSWYQQTPGQGLQFLFEYFSETQRNKGNFPGRFSGRQFSNSRSEMNVSTLELGDSALYLCASSPGTHANTGELFFGEGSRLTVL.

This clonotype was seen ten or more times. The J gene is TRBJ1-5, the V gene TRBV19; no firm D call. V was trimmed by 7 bases and J by 1 base, leaving 5 bases between them. CDR3 size: 12 residues. Germline V lookup: CDR1 LNHDA, CDR2 SQIVND (reference sequence). CDR3 protein: CASTRSNQPQHF. The CDR3 nucleotides are TGTGCCAGTACAAGAAGCAATCAGCCCCAGCATTTT.

In its sample, this clonotype was seen many times. The V call is TRBV2, the J call TRBJ1-1, with no clear D. The V gene lost 5 bases and the J gene lost 1 base, with 11 bases spanning the gap. Germline CDR1 reads SNHLY; CDR2 reads FYNNEI. The CDR3 consists of 14 residues. The CDR3 coding sequence is TGTGCCAGCAGTTCTCAAACATCGAACACTGAAGCTTTCTTT. Residues: CASSSQTSNTEAFF.

This clonotype was seen a few times. V is TRBV6-6 and J is TRBJ2-2; 7 bases fit TRBD2. Germline V gives CDR1 MNHNY, CDR2 SVGAGI (reference sequence). The V gene end was trimmed by 0 bases and the J gene end by 3 bases; junction bases not matched to a gene: 16. The CDR3 sequence is 20 residues long. In DNA form, the CDR3 reads TGTGCCAGCAGTTACTCTCCGACTAGCCTCCCCGGAGCCTACACCGGGGAGCTGTTTTTT. Translated: CASSYSPTSLPGAYTGELFF.

The chain has TRBV27 and TRBJ1-1, with D uncertain. Per the germline V gene, CDR1 is MNHEY and CDR2 is SMNVEV (reference sequence). This CDR3 contains 13 residues. Trimming shortened V by 5 bases and J by 4 bases, and 11 bases separated the two germline ends. The CDR3 here is CASSNTPGTEAFF. CDR3 DNA: TGTGCCAGCAGTAACACCCCGGGCACTGAAGCTTTCTTT.

This clonotype was recorded at least ten times. This chain connects TRBV3-1 to TRBJ2-1, with D unresolved. From germline, CDR1 is LGHDT and CDR2 YNNKEL (reference sequence). This CDR3 spans 13 amino acids. V shed 2 bases and J shed 6 bases, with 8 bases lying between them. CDR3 residues: CASSQRAFNEQFF. CDR3 bases: TGTGCCAGCAGCCAACGGGCCTTCAATGAGCAGTTCTTC.

The genes are TRBV5-6 and TRBJ1-2; D unresolved. Germline V gene lookup returns CDR1 SGHDT and CDR2 YYEEEE. The CDR3 has 15 residues. V gave up 0 bases and J gave up 6 bases, with 15 bases separating them. The DNA for the CDR3 is TGTGCCAGCAGCTTGGTGCTCCAGCTTGGGCATGGCTACACCTTC. This codes for CASSLVLQLGHGYTF.

This clonotype was counted ten times or more. This rearrangement joins TRBV6-2 or TRBV6-3 to TRBJ2-5; D not certain. Germline values: CDR1 MNHEY, CDR2 SVGEGT. V lost 0 bases to trimming and J lost 5 bases, with 10 bases between them. The CDR3 loop spans 14 amino acids. The CDR3 nucleotides read TGTGCCAGCAGTTACTCGTACGCGGAGGAGACCCAGTACTTC. Translated, it gives CASSYSYAEETQYF.

The V and J genes are TRBV27 and TRBJ1-3; possibly TRBD1 for D (6 bases). Germline V gene lookup returns CDR1 MNHEY and CDR2 SMNVEV (reference sequence). Trimming stripped 4 bases from V and 2 bases from J, with 12 bases between. This CDR3 spans 15 amino acids. In DNA form, the CDR3 reads TGTGCCAGCAGTTCGGCGGGGACACCTGGAAACACCATATATTTT. Protein product: CASSSAGTPGNTIYF.

The sample holds many counts of this clonotype. The genes are TRBV7-2 and TRBJ1-2, with TRBD1 matching 9 bases. The V gene's germline CDR1 is SGHTA and CDR2 FQGNSA. The CDR3 spans 15 residues. The junction had 12 bases not matched to a gene; V was cut back by 5 bases and J by 8 bases. In nucleotides, the CDR3 is TGTGCCAGCAGCCCAACAGGGGGCGCAGGATCCGGCTACACCTTC. This sequence encodes CASSPTGGAGSGYTF. Drawing the rest from reference TRBV7-2 and TRBJ1-2, the complete variable domain is GAGVSQSPSNKVTEKGKDVELRCDPISGHTALYWYRQSLGQGLEFLIYFQGNSAPDKSGLPSDRFSAERTGGSVSTLTIQRTQQEDSAVYLCASSPTGGAGSGYTFGSGTRLTVV.

The V call is TRBV20-1, the J call TRBJ2-7; 10 bases match TRBD2. This CDR3 is built from 15 residues. Germline trimming cut 0 bases from V and 6 bases from J; bases unmatched to any gene: 8. Germline V gene data show CDR1 as DFQATT and CDR2 as SNEGSKA (reference sequence). The CDR3 nucleotides are TGCAGTGCTAGAGATGGGCTAGCGGGAGATATCGAGCAGTACTTC. Its translation is CSARDGLAGDIEQYF.

Only one count was recorded for this clonotype. The rearrangement uses TRBV11-2 and TRBJ1-3, with a tentative D call TRBD1 (5 bases). V was shortened by 2 bases and J by 2 bases, with 7 bases between the two germline ends. Per the germline V gene, CDR1 is SGHAT and CDR2 is FQNNGV. This CDR3 region has 14 residues. The CDR3, as DNA: TGTGCCAGCAGCTTACGGGACCCTGGAAACACCATATATTTT. This translates into CASSLRDPGNTIYF.

This clonotype was seen at least ten times. The chain has TRBV7-2 and TRBJ2-7; 8 bases map to TRBD2. CDR1 is SGHTA and CDR2 is FQGNSA in the germline V gene. The CDR3 has 12 residues. V was pared by 8 bases and J by 5 bases, with 5 bases of the junction left unmatched. CDR3 loop: CASGRRGDEQYF. CDR3 DNA: TGTGCCAGCGGTCGGCGGGGGGACGAGCAGTACTTC.

This clonotype has ten or more counts. The chain joins TRBV11-3 to TRBJ2-7; 8 bases are shared with TRBD2. CDR3 length: 14 residues. The germline V gene has CDR1 SGHNT and CDR2 YENEEA. The J segment lost 3 bases and the V segment lost 6 bases, leaving 7 bases of the junction unmatched. The DNA of the CDR3 is TGTGCCAGCAGTTATAGCGGGGACTTCTACGAGCAGTACTTC. Amino acids: CASSYSGDFYEQYF.

The V and J genes are TRBV18 and TRBJ2-5, with a possible D match to TRBD2 (6 bases). V was cut by 2 bases and J by 5 bases, with 15 bases left in between. CDR1 is KGHSH and CDR2 is LQKENI in the germline V gene. The CDR3 spans 15 residues. This chain's CDR3 is CASSPSTGAAETQYF. The CDR3 DNA reads TGTGCCAGCTCACCATCGACGGGAGCAGCGGAGACCCAGTACTTC.

This clonotype was detected many times. V and J are TRBV29-1 and TRBJ2-7, with D possibly being TRBD1 or TRBD2 (5 bases each). Trimming left V 3 bases short and J 6 bases short, with 15 bases between. Looked up from germline, CDR1 is SQVTM and CDR2 is ANQGSEA. The CDR3 contains 13 residues. The CDR3 loop is CSVDEGRQGEQYF. CDR3 bases: TGCAGCGTTGATGAGGGCAGGCAGGGCGAGCAGTACTTC.

This clonotype was seen at least ten times. CDR3 region: CASSERGGQGAHSYNEQFF. CDR3 DNA: TGTGCCAGCAGTGAAAGAGGAGGGCAGGGGGCGCATTCCTACAATGAGCAGTTCTTC. The V gene is TRBV6-1, the J gene TRBJ2-1; 8 nucleotides align to TRBD1. The germline V gene encodes CDR1 MNHNS and CDR2 SASEGT. The CDR3 length is 19 residues. V trimming: 2 bases; J trimming: 1 base; junction bases outside the gene matches: 13.

This clonotype has only a few counts. CDR3 protein: CASSPGTANEQYF. The CDR3 region has the DNA TGTGCCAGTAGTCCCGGGACAGCAAACGAGCAGTACTTC. V usage is TRBV19 and J usage is TRBJ2-7; 7 bases are shared with TRBD1. This CDR3 region has 13 residues. After removal of 5 bases from V and 5 bases from J, the junction contained 6 bases not matched to a gene. Germline CDR1 and CDR2: LNHDA and SQIVND (reference sequence).

The sample holds many counts of this clonotype. V gene TRBV3-1 combines with J gene TRBJ2-3; either TRBD1 or TRBD2 may fit D (5 bases each). With 1 base removed from V and 4 bases from J, the gap between germline ends came to 9 bases. Germline V CDR1 and CDR2: LGHDT, YNNKEL (reference sequence). The CDR3 extends over 14 amino acids. CDR3 in DNA: TGTGCCAGCAGCCAAGTGGGGACGGCAGATACGCAGTATTTT. Translated, it gives CASSQVGTADTQYF.

This clonotype was observed many times. This chain uses TRBV11-2 with TRBJ2-3; tentatively, D is TRBD1 (6 bases). V was cut by 1 base and J by 2 bases, with 13 bases left in between. This CDR3 spans 16 amino acids. Germline V gives CDR1 SGHAT, CDR2 FQNNGV. CDR3: CASSLGSAGATDTQYF. The CDR3 nucleotides are TGTGCCAGCAGCTTAGGGTCGGCAGGGGCCACAGATACGCAGTATTTT.

Concerning this clonotype: This may arise from a read error, as a much more abundant clone is one base away. The chain has TRBV28 and TRBJ1-4; D is uncertain. V was pared by 6 bases and J by 4 bases, with 9 bases between. Germline V gene data show CDR1 as MDHEN and CDR2 as SYDVKM. This CDR3 comprises 13 residues. The CDR3 DNA is TGTGCCAGCAGAGGTGGAAGTAATGAAAAACTGTTTTTT. Translating gives CASRGGSNEKLFF.

This sequence joins TRBV29-1 and TRBJ2-7; 7 bases match TRBD1. V lost 7 bases to trimming and J lost 3 bases; unmatched junction nucleotides: 6. Germline lookup yields CDR1 SQVTM and CDR2 ANQGSEA. The CDR3 spans 12 residues. CDR3 loop: CSAGDRDYEQYF. The CDR3 region has the DNA TGCAGCGCCGGAGACAGGGACTACGAGCAGTACTTC.

This clonotype has a count of ten or more. The V call is TRBV19, the J call TRBJ1-1, with 9 bases aligning to TRBD1. Losses at the gene ends were 7 bases for V and 4 bases for J; bases not matched to a gene: 16. CDR1 LNHDA and CDR2 SQIVND come from the germline V gene (reference sequence). CDR3 size: 17 residues. The CDR3 here is CASTPVGDRVGGTEAFF. CDR3 DNA sequence: TGTGCCAGTACCCCGGTTGGGGACAGGGTGGGTGGCACTGAAGCTTTCTTT.

V gene TRBV5-6 combines with J gene TRBJ2-2; a possible D gene is TRBD1 (6 bases). Trimming stripped 3 bases from V and 7 bases from J, with 10 bases between. This CDR3 has 13 amino acids. Germline CDR1 is SGHDT and CDR2 is YYEEEE. CDR3: CASSYRAGGELFF. In DNA form, the CDR3 reads TGTGCCAGCAGCTACAGGGCCGGCGGGGAGCTGTTTTTT.

This clonotype was recorded many times. CDR3 loop: CATSRDTQGGGYTF. The CDR3 DNA is TGTGCCACCAGCAGAGATACACAGGGGGGTGGCTACACCTTC. The chain carries TRBV15 and TRBJ1-2; 8 nucleotides align to TRBD1. With V trimmed by 0 bases and J by 7 bases, 4 bases remained unmatched. This CDR3 has 14 residues. Germline CDR1 LNHNV, CDR2 YYDKDF (reference sequence).

This clonotype was counted many times. Here the CDR3 reads CASGRDPRYEQYF. The CDR3 nucleotides are TGCGCCAGCGGAAGGGACCCTCGTTACGAGCAGTACTTC. The chain links TRBV5-1 to TRBJ2-7; the D call may be TRBD1 or TRBD2 (5 bases each). Germline CDR1 reads SGHRS; CDR2 reads YFSETQ. V dropped 7 bases and J dropped 4 bases, with 15 bases sitting between them. The CDR3 is 13 residues long. Full variable domain (missing parts from reference TRBV5-1 and TRBJ2-7): KAGVTQTPRYLIKTRGQQVTLSCSPISGHRSVSWYQQTPGQGLQFLFEYFSETQRNKGNFPGRFSGRQFSNSRSEMNVSTLELGDSALYLCASGRDPRYEQYFGPGTRLTVT.

This clonotype was detected ten times or more. The V and J genes are TRBV6-1 and TRBJ2-7; 8 nucleotides line up with TRBD1. With 6 bases clipped from V and 1 base from J, the junction kept 8 bases outside the gene matches. CDR1 MNHNS and CDR2 SASEGT come from the germline V gene. CDR3 size: 15 residues. CDR3 region: CASSLRDRPSYEQYF. Written as DNA, the CDR3 is TGTGCCAGCAGCCTACGGGACAGGCCTTCCTACGAGCAGTACTTC.